The 21 T cell receptor beta chains below all came from one sample that was sequenced in a study of blood T cell repertoires in COVID-19 (dated by TCRdb to 2020 to 2021). Library generation was performed with the immunoSEQ multiplex PCR assay. In TCRdb, the immuneACCESS table is reduced to in-frame sequences with V and J assigned. These tables do not hold every clone; where another copy was compared, an unresolved V gene accounts for under half, and the others remain unexplained. The sample includes 300,000 to 350,000 clones, with approximately 90% observed a single time. Just over 9.5% of the sample lies in the top ten. The specimen was peripheral blood. These receptor sequences come from a man younger than 40 with COVID-19, enrolled during active disease.

The chain has TRBV9 and TRBJ2-7; 8 nucleotides align to TRBD2. There are 15 residues in the CDR3. Germline assignment: CDR1 SGDLS and CDR2 YYNGEE. V dropped 0 bases and J dropped 1; count of bases not matched to a gene: 3. The CDR3 DNA follows: TGTGCCAGCAGCGTAGACCGGGGGGGGTCCTACGAGCAGTACTTC. Translating it yields CASSVDRGGSYEQYF.

This chain links TRBV4-2 with TRBJ2-2; 12 bases agree with TRBD2. V trimming: 1 base; J trimming: 3 bases; junction bases outside the gene matches: 9. Germline lookup yields CDR1 LGHNA and CDR2 YNFKEQ. The CDR3 spans 19 residues. The CDR3 spells CASSQVFGLAGGDTGELFF. The CDR3 nucleotides read TGTGCCAGCAGCCAAGTTTTTGGGCTAGCGGGAGGGGACACCGGGGAGCTGTTTTTT.

The chain joins TRBV30 to TRBJ2-5, with TRBD1 as a possible D gene (6 bases). The germline CDR1 and CDR2 sequences are GTSNPN and SVGIG (reference sequence). This CDR3 comprises 14 residues. V gave up 5 bases and J gave up 4 bases, with 17 bases separating them. The CDR3 protein is CAWDRDRSRETQYF. CDR3 DNA: TGTGCCTGGGATAGAGACAGGTCGAGAGAGACCCAGTACTTC.

This rearrangement joins TRBV6-2 or TRBV6-3 to TRBJ2-1; unclear D gene. Germline V CDR1 and CDR2: MNHEY, SVGEGT. V lost 2 bases, J lost 0 bases, and 11 bases lay in between. The CDR3 covers 16 residues. The CDR3 protein is CASSYLPHPSYNEQFF. The CDR3 region has the DNA TGTGCCAGCAGTTACCTACCGCACCCCTCCTACAATGAGCAGTTCTTC.

This clone was detected once. The rearrangement joins TRBV18 to TRBJ1-1; D gene unclear. The V gene lost 0 bases and the J gene lost 4 bases, with 12 bases spanning the gap. Germline CDR1 reads KGHSH; CDR2 reads LQKENI. The CDR3 has 15 residues. CDR3 residues: CASSPPRGAGTEAFF. CDR3 sequence (DNA): TGTGCCAGCTCACCACCGCGGGGAGCGGGCACTGAAGCTTTCTTT.

The chain combines TRBV14 with TRBJ2-5; 10 bases align to TRBD2. V lost 5 bases and J lost 1; bases outside the gene matches: 4. The CDR3 loop spans 15 amino acids. Germline loops: CDR1 SGHDN, CDR2 FVKESK. The CDR3 DNA follows: TGTGCCAGCAGCTTCGGACTAGCGGCCCAAGAGACCCAGTACTTC. This codes for CASSFGLAAQETQYF.

The chain recombines TRBV6-2 or TRBV6-3 with TRBJ2-1, with 7 bases matching TRBD2. The CDR3 contains 19 residues. The V segment lost 6 bases and the J segment 1 base; nucleotides outside the gene matches: 18. CDR1 and CDR2 from the germline V gene are MNHEY and SVGEGT. This CDR3 reads CASSKWFTSQGLSYNEQFF. The CDR3 DNA reads as TGTGCCAGCAGCAAATGGTTCACCTCTCAGGGACTATCCTACAATGAGCAGTTCTTC.

This clone was observed a few times. The chain has TRBV7-9 and TRBJ2-5; the D gene is possibly TRBD2 (5 bases). CDR3 length: 16 amino acids. The V gene lost 0 bases and the J gene lost 3 bases, with 14 bases spanning the gap. In germline, CDR1 is SEHNR, CDR2 FQNEAQ (reference sequence). The CDR3 DNA reads as TGTGCCAGCAGCTTAGCTTCTAGCTTGTTAAAAGAGACCCAGTACTTC. This gives the protein CASSLASSLLKETQYF.

This sequence joins TRBV4-2 and TRBJ2-3, with D possibly being TRBD1 (6 bases). This CDR3 is built from 15 residues. Trimming removed 3 bases at V and 6 bases at J, with 16 bases between. Germline CDR1 is LGHNA and CDR2 is YNFKEQ. CDR3 in DNA: TGTGCCAGCAGCCAGCGAGACACAGGGAAGGATACGCAGTATTTT. This translates into CASSQRDTGKDTQYF.

This chain joins TRBV28 and TRBJ2-7, with TRBD2 matching over 11 bases. Germline V gives CDR1 MDHEN, CDR2 SYDVKM. The CDR3 length is 14 residues. J was trimmed by 3 bases and V by 6 bases; bases with no gene match: 4. The CDR3 DNA follows: TGTGCCAGCAGGAGAACTAGCGGGAGCTACGAGCAGTACTTC. The encoded protein is CASRRTSGSYEQYF.

The genes are TRBV15 and TRBJ1-2; D is unclear. Germline V gene data show CDR1 as LNHNV and CDR2 as YYDKDF (reference sequence). V lost 1 base to trimming and J lost 3 bases, with 12 bases between them. The CDR3 spans 15 residues. CDR3 loop: CATSRGLWGDYGYTF. The CDR3 bases are TGTGCCACCAGCAGAGGTTTGTGGGGAGACTATGGCTACACCTTC. The full variable domain, rest sourced from reference TRBV15 and TRBJ1-2, is DAMVIQNPRYQVTQFGKPVTLSCSQTLNHNVMYWYQQKSSQAPKLLFHYYDKDFNNEADTPDNFQSRRPNTSFCFLDIRSPGLGDTAMYLCATSRGLWGDYGYTFGSGTRLTVV.

The rearrangement joins TRBV5-1 to TRBJ1-5; 7 bases are a match to TRBD1. Germline CDR1 reads SGHRS; CDR2 reads YFSETQ. J was trimmed by 3 bases and V by 2 bases; bases with no gene match: 8. This CDR3 contains 16 residues. The CDR3 coding sequence is TGCGCCAGCAGCTTCAAAAACGGACAGGACAATCAGCCCCAGCATTTT. Translation gives CASSFKNGQDNQPQHF.

This clone appeared a single time. V is TRBV7-9 and J is TRBJ1-4; possibly TRBD1 for D (5 bases). The CDR3 length is 15 residues. V was shortened by 5 bases and J by 8 bases, with 18 bases between the two germline ends. Germline CDR1 and CDR2: SEHNR and FQNEAQ (reference sequence). This chain's CDR3 is CASSPGGQGEEKLFF. The CDR3 region has the DNA TGTGCCAGCAGCCCCGGTGGGCAGGGTGAAGAAAAACTGTTTTTT.

The table lists this clone with a count of one. The chain joins TRBV30 to TRBJ2-1; 10 bases are a match to TRBD2. CDR3 length: 15 residues. Germline V CDR1 and CDR2: GTSNPN, SVGIG (reference sequence). Trimming removed 0 bases from V and 9 bases from J; junction bases left unmatched: 8. CDR3 sequence: CAWSVLAGINTEQFF. The DNA for the CDR3 is TGTGCCTGGAGTGTACTAGCGGGAATCAATACTGAGCAGTTCTTC.

The chain combines TRBV21-1 with TRBJ1-4; whether TRBD1, the table's D call, matches the DNA was not checked. TRBV21-1 is tagged as a pseudogene. CDR3 length: 15 amino acids. CDR3 sequence reads: CASSKGGQGLEKLFF. Written as DNA, the CDR3 is TGTGCCAGCAGCAAAGGTGGGCAGGGTCTGGAAAAACTGTTTTTT.

The chain employs TRBV18 and TRBJ2-7; 7 bases agree with TRBD1. This CDR3 region has 12 residues. Trimming cost V 6 bases and J 4 bases; bases outside gene matches: 3. Germline V gene sequence: CDR1 KGHSH, CDR2 LQKENI. CDR3 residues: CASSRQGYEQYF. In nucleotides, the CDR3 is TGTGCCAGCTCTCGACAGGGTTACGAGCAGTACTTC.

The rearrangement uses TRBV18 and TRBJ1-5, with D unclear. The length of the CDR3 is 14 residues. The germline gives CDR1 KGHSH, CDR2 LQKENI. V gave up 2 bases and J gave up 3 bases, with 8 bases separating them. The CDR3 sequence: CASSPGRDNQPQHF. Written as DNA, the CDR3 is TGTGCCAGCTCACCAGGCCGGGACAATCAGCCCCAGCATTTT.

The chain links TRBV25-1 to TRBJ2-3; 10 nucleotides line up with TRBD2. This CDR3 has 15 amino acids. V lost 5 bases and J lost 11; bases outside the gene matches: 13. Germline V gene data show CDR1 as MGHDK and CDR2 as SYGVNS. This CDR3 is CASSKTSGVTLGQYF. CDR3 coding DNA: TGTGCCAGCAGTAAAACTAGCGGGGTTACACTAGGGCAGTATTTT.

Here the CDR3 DNA reads TGTGCCAGCAGTCCCCTGACAGGGAGCCAAGAGACCCAGTACTTC. Its translation: CASSPLTGSQETQYF. The chain joins TRBV6-5 to TRBJ2-5; 7 positions agree with TRBD1. The V and J ends lost 5 bases and 1 base, in that order; junction bases with no gene match: 7. The CDR3 is 15 residues long. Germline V CDR1 and CDR2: MNHEY, SVGAGI.

This chain uses TRBV25-1 with TRBJ2-2; D uncertain. The V gene's germline CDR1 is MGHDK and CDR2 SYGVNS. The CDR3 is made up of 18 amino acids. Trimming removed 4 bases from V and 2 bases from J, with 20 bases in between. In DNA, the CDR3 is TGTGCCAGCAGTGCCCTACACGACGGGTCTTTAAACACCGGGGAGCTGTTTTTT. Its protein is CASSALHDGSLNTGELFF.

The V call is TRBV15, the J call TRBJ1-1; a weak D match, TRBD1 (5 bases). The CDR3 loop spans 14 amino acids. The germline CDR1 and CDR2 sequences are LNHNV and YYDKDF (reference sequence). Trimming cost V 2 bases and J 5 bases, with 12 bases left between them. The CDR3 DNA is TGTGCCACCAGCAGATCCCAGGGAGGTACTGAAGCTTTCTTT. The encoded protein is CATSRSQGGTEAFF.